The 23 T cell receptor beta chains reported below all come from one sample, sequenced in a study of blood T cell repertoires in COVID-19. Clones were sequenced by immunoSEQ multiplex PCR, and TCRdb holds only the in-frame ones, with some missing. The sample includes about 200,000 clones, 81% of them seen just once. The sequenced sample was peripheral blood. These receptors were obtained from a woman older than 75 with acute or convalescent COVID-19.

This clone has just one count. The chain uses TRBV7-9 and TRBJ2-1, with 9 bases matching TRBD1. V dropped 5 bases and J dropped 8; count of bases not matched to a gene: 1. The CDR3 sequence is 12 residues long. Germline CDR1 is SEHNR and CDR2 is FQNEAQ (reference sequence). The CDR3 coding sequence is TGTGCCAGCAGCCGGACAGGGGATGAGCAGTTCTTC. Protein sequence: CASSRTGDEQFF.

The CDR3 DNA is TGCGCCAGCAGCCAAGATGAAGGGGGTACCTATAATTCACCCCTCCACTTT. Translated, it gives CASSQDEGGTYNSPLHF. The J gene is TRBJ1-6, the V gene TRBV4-1, with D tentatively TRBD1 (6 bases). Germline V gene lookup returns CDR1 MGHRA and CDR2 YSYEKL. CDR3 length: 17 amino acids. The V end was cut by 0 bases, the J end by 2 bases, with 11 bases between.

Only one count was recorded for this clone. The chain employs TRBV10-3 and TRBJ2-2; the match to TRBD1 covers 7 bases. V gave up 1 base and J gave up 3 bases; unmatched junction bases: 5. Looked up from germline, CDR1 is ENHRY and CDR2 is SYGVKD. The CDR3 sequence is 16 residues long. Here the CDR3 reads CAISEFPGQHTGELFF. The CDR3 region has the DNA TGTGCCATCAGTGAGTTCCCGGGACAGCACACCGGGGAGCTGTTTTTT.

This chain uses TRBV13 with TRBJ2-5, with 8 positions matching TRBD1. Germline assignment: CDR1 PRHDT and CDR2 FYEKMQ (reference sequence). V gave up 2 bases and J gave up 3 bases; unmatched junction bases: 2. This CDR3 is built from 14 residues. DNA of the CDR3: TGTGCCAGCAGCTTAAAGGGACAGGAAGAGACCCAGTACTTC. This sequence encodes CASSLKGQEETQYF.

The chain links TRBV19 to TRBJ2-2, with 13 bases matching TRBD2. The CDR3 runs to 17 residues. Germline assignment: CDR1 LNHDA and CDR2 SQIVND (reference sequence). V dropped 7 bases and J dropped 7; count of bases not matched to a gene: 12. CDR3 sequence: CASTLRLAGGIGGELFF. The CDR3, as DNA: TGTGCCAGTACCCTTAGACTAGCGGGGGGTATTGGCGGGGAGCTGTTTTTT.

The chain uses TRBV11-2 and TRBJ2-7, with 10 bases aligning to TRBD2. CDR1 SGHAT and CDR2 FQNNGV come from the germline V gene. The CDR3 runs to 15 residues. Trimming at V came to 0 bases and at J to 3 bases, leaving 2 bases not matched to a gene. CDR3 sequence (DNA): TGTGCCAGCAGCTTAGAAGGACTAGCGGTCTACGAGCAGTACTTC. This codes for CASSLEGLAVYEQYF.

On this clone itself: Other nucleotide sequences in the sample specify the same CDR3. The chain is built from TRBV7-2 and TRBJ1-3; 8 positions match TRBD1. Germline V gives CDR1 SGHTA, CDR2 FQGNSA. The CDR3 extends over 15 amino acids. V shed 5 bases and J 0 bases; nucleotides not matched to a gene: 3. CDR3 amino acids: CASSPGQVSGNTIYF. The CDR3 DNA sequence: TGTGCCAGCAGCCCGGGACAGGTCTCTGGAAACACCATATATTTT.

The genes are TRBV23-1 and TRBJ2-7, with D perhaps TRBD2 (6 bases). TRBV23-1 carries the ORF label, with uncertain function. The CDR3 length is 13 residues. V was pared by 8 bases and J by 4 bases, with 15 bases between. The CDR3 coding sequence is TGCGCCAGCCCCGGCGGGATACGATACGAGCAGTACTTC. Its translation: CASPGGIRYEQYF.

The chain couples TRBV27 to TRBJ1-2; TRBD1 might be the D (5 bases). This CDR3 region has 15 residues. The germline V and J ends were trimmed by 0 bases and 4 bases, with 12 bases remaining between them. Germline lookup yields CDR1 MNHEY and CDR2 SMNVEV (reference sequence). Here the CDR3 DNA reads TGTGCCAGCAGTTTATCGGGGCAGTCACTCTATGGCTACACCTTC. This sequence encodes CASSLSGQSLYGYTF.

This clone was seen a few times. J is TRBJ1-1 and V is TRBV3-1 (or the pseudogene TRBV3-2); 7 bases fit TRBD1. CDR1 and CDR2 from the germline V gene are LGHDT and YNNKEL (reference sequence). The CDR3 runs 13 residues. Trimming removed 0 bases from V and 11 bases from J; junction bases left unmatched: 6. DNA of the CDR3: TGTGCCAGCAGCCAAGAAAGACAGGGCGCGGCTTTCTTT. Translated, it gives CASSQERQGAAFF.

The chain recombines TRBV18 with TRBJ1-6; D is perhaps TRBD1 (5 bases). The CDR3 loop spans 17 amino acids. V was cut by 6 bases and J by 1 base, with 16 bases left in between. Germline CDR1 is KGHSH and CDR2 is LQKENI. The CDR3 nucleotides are TGTGCCAGCTCGCCAAAGGCAGGGAATTCCTATAATTCACCCCTCCACTTT. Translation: CASSPKAGNSYNSPLHF.

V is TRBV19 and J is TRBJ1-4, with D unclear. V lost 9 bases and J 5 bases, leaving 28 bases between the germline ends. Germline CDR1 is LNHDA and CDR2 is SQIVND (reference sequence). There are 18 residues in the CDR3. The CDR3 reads CASRLGAGVGVRNEKLFF. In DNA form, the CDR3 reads TGTGCCAGCCGGTTGGGAGCCGGGGTAGGAGTTCGGAATGAAAAACTGTTTTTT.

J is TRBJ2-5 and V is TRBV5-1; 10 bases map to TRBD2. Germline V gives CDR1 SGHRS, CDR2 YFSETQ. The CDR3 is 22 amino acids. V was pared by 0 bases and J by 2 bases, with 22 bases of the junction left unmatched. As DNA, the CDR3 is TGCGCCAGCAGCTTGGTGTCCACCTTTAATGTTCGGCCTAGCGGGGGACAAGAGACCCAGTACTTC. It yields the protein CASSLVSTFNVRPSGGQETQYF.

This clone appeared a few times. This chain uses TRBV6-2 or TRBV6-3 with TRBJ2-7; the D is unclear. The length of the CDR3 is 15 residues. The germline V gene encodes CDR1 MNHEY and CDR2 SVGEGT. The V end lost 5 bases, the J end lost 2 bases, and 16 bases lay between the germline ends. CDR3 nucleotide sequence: TGTGCCAGCAGTAATATCCTGGAGAGGACCTACGAGCAGTACTTC. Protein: CASSNILERTYEQYF.

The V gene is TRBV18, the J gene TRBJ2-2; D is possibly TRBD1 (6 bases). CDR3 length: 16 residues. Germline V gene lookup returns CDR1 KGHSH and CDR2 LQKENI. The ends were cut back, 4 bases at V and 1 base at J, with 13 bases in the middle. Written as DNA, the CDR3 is TGTGCCAGCTCACAAAGGACAGCGCAGAACACCGGGGAGCTGTTTTTT. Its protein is CASSQRTAQNTGELFF.

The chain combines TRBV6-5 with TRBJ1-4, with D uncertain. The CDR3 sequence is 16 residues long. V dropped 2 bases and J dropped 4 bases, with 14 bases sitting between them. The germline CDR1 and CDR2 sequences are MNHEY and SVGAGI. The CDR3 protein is CASSYQQASDNEKLFF. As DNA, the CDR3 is TGTGCCAGCAGTTACCAGCAGGCTTCGGATAATGAAAAACTGTTTTTT.

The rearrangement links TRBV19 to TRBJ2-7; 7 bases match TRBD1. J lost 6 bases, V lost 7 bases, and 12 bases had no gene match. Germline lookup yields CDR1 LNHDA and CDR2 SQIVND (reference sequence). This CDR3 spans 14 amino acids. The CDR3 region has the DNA TGTGCCAGTACCATGACAGGGTTGCCGGGCGAGCAGTACTTC. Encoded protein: CASTMTGLPGEQYF.

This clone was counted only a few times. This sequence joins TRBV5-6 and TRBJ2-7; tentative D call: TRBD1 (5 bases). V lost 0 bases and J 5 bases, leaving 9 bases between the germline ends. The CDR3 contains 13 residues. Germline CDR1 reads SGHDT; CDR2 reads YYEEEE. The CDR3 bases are TGTGCCAGCAGCTTGGGAAGGGGCCACGAGCAGTACTTC. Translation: CASSLGRGHEQYF.

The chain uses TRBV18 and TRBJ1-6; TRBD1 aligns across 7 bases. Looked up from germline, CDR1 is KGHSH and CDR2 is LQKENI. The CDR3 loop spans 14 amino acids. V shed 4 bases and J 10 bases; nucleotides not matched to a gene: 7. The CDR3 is CASSRGQLNSPLHF. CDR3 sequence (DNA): TGTGCCAGCTCACGGGGACAGCTAAACTCACCCCTCCACTTT.

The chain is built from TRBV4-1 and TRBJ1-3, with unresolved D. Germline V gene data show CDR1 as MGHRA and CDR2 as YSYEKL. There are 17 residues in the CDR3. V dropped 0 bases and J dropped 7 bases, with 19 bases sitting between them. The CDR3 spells CASSQDIIGAGANTIYF. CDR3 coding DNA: TGCGCCAGCAGCCAAGACATCATAGGTGCCGGAGCCAACACCATATATTTT.

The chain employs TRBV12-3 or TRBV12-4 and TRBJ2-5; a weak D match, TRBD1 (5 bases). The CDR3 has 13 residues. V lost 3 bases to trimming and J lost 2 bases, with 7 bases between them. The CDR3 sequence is CASSFTGQETQYF. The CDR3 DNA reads TGTGCCAGCAGTTTTACAGGACAAGAGACCCAGTACTTC.

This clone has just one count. The CDR3 sequence: CASSFEGQGVWDEQYF. The CDR3 nucleotides are TGTGCCAGCAGCTTCGAGGGACAGGGGGTATGGGACGAGCAGTACTTC. J is TRBJ2-7 and V is TRBV5-8, with TRBD1 matching over 11 bases. The CDR3 length is 16 residues. Germline CDR1 SGHTS, CDR2 YDEGEE. Trimming took 2 bases from V and 5 from J; bases not matched to a gene: 9.

The CDR3 region has the DNA TGTGCCAGCAGCTTGAGGGGGTCAATGACTGAAGCTTTCTTT. It translates to CASSLRGSMTEAFF. The gene calls are TRBV5-6 and TRBJ1-1; possibly TRBD1 for D (6 bases). This CDR3 is 14 amino acids long. The V gene lost 1 base and the J gene lost 5 bases, with 12 bases spanning the gap. Germline V gene data show CDR1 as SGHDT and CDR2 as YYEEEE.